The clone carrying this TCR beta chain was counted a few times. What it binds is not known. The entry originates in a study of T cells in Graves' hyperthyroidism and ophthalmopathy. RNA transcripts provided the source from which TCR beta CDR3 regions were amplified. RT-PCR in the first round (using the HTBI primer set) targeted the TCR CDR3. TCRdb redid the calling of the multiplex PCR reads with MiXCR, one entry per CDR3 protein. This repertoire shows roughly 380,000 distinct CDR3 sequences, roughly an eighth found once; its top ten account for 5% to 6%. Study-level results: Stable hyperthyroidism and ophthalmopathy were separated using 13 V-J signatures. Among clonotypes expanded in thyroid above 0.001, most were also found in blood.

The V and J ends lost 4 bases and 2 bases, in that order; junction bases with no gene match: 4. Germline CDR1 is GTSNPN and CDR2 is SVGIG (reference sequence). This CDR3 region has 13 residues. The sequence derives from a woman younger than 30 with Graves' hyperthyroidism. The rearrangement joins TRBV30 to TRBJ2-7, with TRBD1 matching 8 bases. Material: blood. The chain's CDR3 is CAWTGTGAYEQYF. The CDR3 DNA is TGTGCCTGGACCGGGACAGGTGCCTACGAGCAGTACTTC.